The 20 T cell receptor beta chains reported below all come from one sample, sequenced in a study of regulatory T cells in long-lasting Graves disease. Sample time point: persistent/refractory GD, antithyroid drugs over 5 years with positive TRAb. Scientists built the TCR library using RNA that was extracted from PBMCs. The TCR beta library used iRepertoire HTBI primers with Arm-PCR amplification of CDR3. Each CDR3 protein gets one entry after TCRdb re-called the multiplex PCR reads with MiXCR. The sample has roughly 400,000 distinct CDR3 sequences, around 23% seen once. Sequences were derived from peripheral blood mononuclear cells (PBMCs), sampled when the disease was refractory, from a patient treated with antithyroid drugs. These receptors all stem from a female donor with Graves disease.

The chain is built from TRBV25-1 and TRBJ1-1; D unresolved. V lost 1 base and J 8 bases, leaving 11 bases between the germline ends. Germline V CDR1 and CDR2: MGHDK, SYGVNS. There are 13 residues in the CDR3. The DNA for the CDR3 is TGTGCCAGCAGTGAATTGACGCGGAGAGAAGCTTTCTTT. Residues: CASSELTRREAFF.

This chain uses TRBV11-2 with TRBJ2-7; TRBD2 aligns across 7 bases. The CDR3 has 16 residues. Trimming took 6 bases from V and 3 from J; bases not matched to a gene: 14. Germline values: CDR1 SGHAT, CDR2 FQNNGV. For the CDR3, the DNA is TGTGCCAGCAGTCGTCTTCTAGCGGTGGGTTACTACGAGCAGTACTTC. Residues: CASSRLLAVGYYEQYF.

This clonotype appeared many times. The V and J genes are TRBV6-1 and TRBJ2-7; D not resolved. CDR3 length: 15 amino acids. Trimming took 6 bases from V and 6 from J, leaving 21 bases between them. Germline assignment: CDR1 MNHNS and CDR2 SASEGT. CDR3 sequence: CASRDRGDPVGEQYF. CDR3 coding DNA: TGTGCCAGCAGGGACCGTGGGGATCCCGTAGGCGAGCAGTACTTC.

The chain employs TRBV4-1 and TRBJ1-1, with D perhaps matching TRBD1 (5 bases). V lost 6 bases, J lost 1 base, and 15 bases lay in between. The V gene's germline CDR1 is MGHRA and CDR2 YSYEKL. The CDR3 loop spans 15 amino acids. The CDR3 coding sequence is TGCGCCAGCAGAACAGGCGTTCCCACGAACACTGAAGCTTTCTTT. Translation gives CASRTGVPTNTEAFF.

At least ten counts were recorded for this clonotype. The chain joins TRBV12-3 or TRBV12-4 to TRBJ1-5; unclear D gene. Trimming left V 3 bases short and J 2 bases short, with 5 bases between. This CDR3 spans 13 amino acids. The CDR3 coding sequence is TGTGCCAGCAGTTTTGGTGGCAATCAGCCCCAGCATTTT. The encoded protein is CASSFGGNQPQHF.

This clonotype was found a few times. CDR3 in amino acids: CASRPDRAHQPQHF. The DNA of the CDR3 is TGTGCCAGCCGACCGGACAGGGCCCATCAGCCCCAGCATTTT. This chain connects TRBV2 to TRBJ1-5; TRBD1 agrees at 8 bases. In germline, CDR1 is SNHLY, CDR2 FYNNEI. The CDR3 spans 14 residues. The V segment lost 8 bases and the J segment 5 bases; nucleotides outside the gene matches: 8.

In this sample, this clonotype turned up a few times. This chain links TRBV29-1 with TRBJ2-7; 8 positions agree with TRBD2. Germline V gene data show CDR1 as SQVTM and CDR2 as ANQGSEA. Germline trimming cut 4 bases from V and 6 bases from J; bases unmatched to any gene: 5. The CDR3 loop spans 12 amino acids. In DNA, the CDR3 is TGCAGCGTTGTCGGGAGGGCCCCCGAGCAGTACTTC. It codes for CSVVGRAPEQYF.

This clonotype was observed many times. CDR3 sequence: CASSLGVRRRETQYF. CDR3 DNA: TGTGCCAGCAGCTTAGGAGTCAGGCGTCGAGAGACCCAGTACTTC. The genes are TRBV7-8 and TRBJ2-5; the D is unclear. Trimming took off 1 base at V and 4 bases at J, with 13 bases between the two ends. The CDR3 runs to 15 residues. Per germline, CDR1 SGHVS and CDR2 FQNEAQ.

The V gene is TRBV5-1, the J gene TRBJ1-2, with 7 bases aligning to TRBD1. The CDR3 has 16 residues. Germline V gene data show CDR1 as SGHRS and CDR2 as YFSETQ. V lost 4 bases and J lost 8; bases outside the gene matches: 17. In DNA, the CDR3 is TGCGCCAGCAGCCCCCGACAGGGAGGTGAAGGTGGAGGCTACACCTTC. It encodes CASSPRQGGEGGGYTF.

The chain employs TRBV14 and TRBJ2-4, with 10 bases aligning to TRBD1. This CDR3 contains 18 residues. Germline V CDR1 and CDR2: SGHDN, FVKESK. With V trimmed by 6 bases and J by 0 bases, 11 bases remained unmatched. The CDR3 coding sequence is TGTGCCAGCAGTAGGTCCGGGACAGGGGCCCTAGCCAAAAACATTCAGTACTTC. Amino acid sequence: CASSRSGTGALAKNIQYF.

This clonotype was observed many times. CDR3 protein: CASSPQKAGANVLTF. The CDR3 nucleotides are TGTGCCAGCAGCCCCCAGAAGGCTGGGGCCAACGTCCTGACTTTC. The chain recombines TRBV12-3 or TRBV12-4 with TRBJ2-6, with D unclear. This CDR3 region has 15 residues. Trimming removed 6 bases at V and 2 bases at J, with 11 bases between.

This clonotype has a count of ten or more. The J gene is TRBJ1-6, the V gene TRBV28; 7 positions agree with TRBD1. The CDR3 runs to 15 residues. Germline CDR1 is MDHEN and CDR2 is SYDVKM. V gave up 6 bases and J gave up 9 bases; unmatched junction bases: 11. CDR3: CASRTTGANFSPLHF. CDR3 DNA: TGTGCCAGCAGGACTACAGGGGCAAACTTTTCACCCCTCCACTTT.

The V and J genes are TRBV6-2 or TRBV6-3 and TRBJ2-7; D is undetermined. The germline V gene encodes CDR1 MNHEY and CDR2 SVGEGT. Trimming pared 2 bases from V and 0 bases from J, leaving 5 bases between. The CDR3 runs to 13 residues. The CDR3 here is CASSYLASYEQYF. DNA of the CDR3: TGTGCCAGCAGTTACCTCGCCTCCTACGAGCAGTACTTC.

This clonotype was detected many times. J is TRBJ1-4 and V is TRBV12-3 or TRBV12-4; D might be TRBD1 (6 bases). CDR3 size: 14 residues. V lost 8 bases to trimming and J lost 2 bases, with 12 bases between them. CDR3 sequence: CASARTETNEKLFF. CDR3 nucleotides: TGTGCCAGCGCACGGACAGAGACTAATGAAAAACTGTTTTTT.

This clonotype occurred many times. V gene TRBV6-1 combines with J gene TRBJ1-1; D is perhaps TRBD1 (6 bases). This CDR3 is 16 amino acids long. Trimming shortened V by 6 bases and J by 0 bases, and 17 bases separated the two germline ends. Germline CDR1 is MNHNS and CDR2 is SASEGT. The CDR3 sequence: CASSRNRVLMNTEAFF. In DNA, the CDR3 is TGTGCCAGCAGCCGCAACAGGGTACTAATGAACACTGAAGCTTTCTTT.

This clonotype was detected many times. V gene TRBV2 combines with J gene TRBJ2-7; TRBD2 matches 12 bases. This CDR3 comprises 20 residues. The V and J ends lost 0 bases and 1 base, in that order; junction bases with no gene match: 13. The germline V gene has CDR1 SNHLY and CDR2 FYNNEI. This chain's CDR3 is CASSEAFRASGRAVSYEQYF. The CDR3 DNA is TGTGCCAGCAGTGAAGCGTTCCGGGCTAGCGGGAGGGCCGTTTCCTACGAGCAGTACTTC.

This clonotype was seen more than once but under ten times. The chain couples TRBV12-3 or TRBV12-4 to TRBJ2-7; 13 nucleotides match TRBD2. Trimming cost V 3 bases and J 5 bases; bases outside gene matches: 7. The CDR3 sequence is 16 residues long. The DNA of the CDR3 is TGTGCCAGCAGTTTTTGGGGACTAGCGGGAACCCACGAGCAGTACTTC. This encodes CASSFWGLAGTHEQYF.

In this sample, this clonotype turned up a few times. The J gene is TRBJ1-5, the V gene TRBV6-1; D remains unclear. Trimming cost V 6 bases and J 3 bases, with 15 bases left between them. Germline V gene data show CDR1 as MNHNS and CDR2 as SASEGT. The CDR3 consists of 15 residues. The CDR3 DNA reads TGTGCCAGCAGCCGAACGTACGCCCTCAATCAGCCCCAGCATTTT. This gives the protein CASSRTYALNQPQHF.

This clonotype has a handful of counts. The chain joins TRBV20-1 to TRBJ2-7, with a possible D match to TRBD2 (5 bases). This CDR3 is built from 13 residues. Looked up from germline, CDR1 is DFQATT and CDR2 is SNEGSKA (reference sequence). V lost 3 bases and J lost 3, with 12 bases in between. CDR3 in amino acids: CSARTISLYEQYF. The CDR3 nucleotides read TGCAGTGCTAGGACTATCTCCCTCTACGAGCAGTACTTC.

This clonotype was found a few times. The chain joins TRBV4-1 to TRBJ2-5; 11 bases are a match to TRBD2. The CDR3 runs 15 residues. V dropped 5 bases and J dropped 5; count of bases not matched to a gene: 7. CDR1 is MGHRA and CDR2 is YSYEKL in the germline V gene. CDR3 loop: CASSERSSGRETQYF. The CDR3 DNA is TGCGCCAGCAGCGAACGTTCTAGCGGGAGGGAGACCCAGTACTTC.